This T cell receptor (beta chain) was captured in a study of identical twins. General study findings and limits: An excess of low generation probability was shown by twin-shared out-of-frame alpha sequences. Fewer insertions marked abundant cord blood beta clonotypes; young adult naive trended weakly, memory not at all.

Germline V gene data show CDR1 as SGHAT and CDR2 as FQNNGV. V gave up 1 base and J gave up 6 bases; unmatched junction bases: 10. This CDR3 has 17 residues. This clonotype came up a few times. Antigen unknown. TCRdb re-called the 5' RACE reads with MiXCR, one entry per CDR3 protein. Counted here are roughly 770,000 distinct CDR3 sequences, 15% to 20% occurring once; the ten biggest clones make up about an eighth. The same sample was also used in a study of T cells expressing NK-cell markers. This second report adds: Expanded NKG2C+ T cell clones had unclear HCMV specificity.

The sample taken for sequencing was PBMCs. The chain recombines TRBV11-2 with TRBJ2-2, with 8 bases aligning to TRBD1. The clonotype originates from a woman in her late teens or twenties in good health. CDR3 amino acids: CASSLGGQGRAAGELFF. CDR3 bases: TGTGCCAGCAGCTTAGGTGGACAGGGTCGGGCCGCCGGGGAGCTGTTTTTT.